The 13 T cell receptor beta chains reported below all come from one sample, sequenced in a study of regulatory T cells in long-lasting Graves disease. Time point of the sample: newly diagnosed GD, antithyroid drugs for less than 3 months. Researchers made the TCR library from RNA that was extracted from PBMCs. Arm-PCR with iRepertoire HTBI primers amplified the CDR3 regions for these TCR beta libraries. TCRdb used MiXCR to reprocess the multiplex PCR reads, holding one entry per CDR3 protein. The profile covers about 440,000 distinct CDR3 sequences, with over 15% appearing a single time and around a quarter taken by the ten largest. A further study also used this sample, focusing on T cells in Graves' hyperthyroidism and ophthalmopathy.

The source was peripheral blood mononuclear cells (PBMCs), collected at new diagnosis, from a patient treated with antithyroid drugs. Source of these receptors: a woman between 18 and 29 years old with Graves disease.

This clonotype was observed at least ten times. The chain joins TRBV11-2 to TRBJ2-5, with D possibly matching TRBD2 (5 bases). This CDR3 comprises 15 residues. CDR1 is SGHAT and CDR2 is FQNNGV in the germline V gene. Trimming left V 2 bases short and J 3 bases short, with 13 bases between. For the CDR3, the DNA is TGTGCCAGCAGCTTACGGACTCGAAACAAAGAGACCCAGTACTTC. Residues: CASSLRTRNKETQYF.

This clonotype was detected ten times or more. V gene TRBV7-2 combines with J gene TRBJ2-7; D call uncertain. V lost 3 bases and J lost 2, with 2 bases in between. The CDR3 runs 11 residues. CDR1 is SGHTA and CDR2 is FQGNSA in the germline V gene. Here the CDR3 DNA reads TGTGCCAGCAGCTTCCCCTACGAGCAGTACTTC. It specifies CASSFPYEQYF. Together with reference TRBV7-2 and TRBJ2-7, the CDR3 gives the full variable domain: GAGVSQSPSNKVTEKGKDVELRCDPISGHTALYWYRQSLGQGLEFLIYFQGNSAPDKSGLPSDRFSAERTGGSVSTLTIQRTQQEDSAVYLCASSFPYEQYFGPGTRLTVT.

The J gene is TRBJ2-7, the V gene TRBV28; D gene uncertain. Per germline, CDR1 MDHEN and CDR2 SYDVKM. The CDR3 sequence is 13 residues long. Trimming cost V 5 bases and J 3 bases, with 11 bases left between them. The CDR3 bases are TGTGCCAGCAGTGTTCCACAGTTCTACGAGCAGTACTTC. Amino acid sequence: CASSVPQFYEQYF. Full variable domain (missing parts from reference TRBV28 and TRBJ2-7): DVKVTQSSRYLVKRTGEKVFLECVQDMDHENMFWYRQDPGLGLRLIYFSYDVKMKEKGDIPEGYSVSREKKERFSLILESASTNQTSMYLCASSVPQFYEQYFGPGTRLTVT.

This clonotype was seen a handful of times. The rearrangement uses TRBV6-5 and TRBJ1-1; D gene unclear. Between the trimmed V and J ends, which lost 1 base and 1 base, there was a span of 7 bases. Germline V gene data show CDR1 as MNHEY and CDR2 as SVGAGI. This CDR3 is built from 14 residues. The CDR3 sequence is CASSYYRQNTEAFF. The CDR3 nucleotides are TGTGCCAGCAGTTACTACCGACAGAACACTGAAGCTTTCTTT.

At least ten counts were recorded for this clonotype. The chain is built from TRBV7-3 and TRBJ2-1; 10 nucleotides agree with TRBD2. The CDR3 sequence is 14 residues long. Germline V gives CDR1 SGHTA, CDR2 FQGTGA. Germline trimming cut 5 bases from V and 5 bases from J; bases unmatched to any gene: 3. The CDR3, as DNA: TGTGCCAGCAGCCTCGGACTAGCGGACAATGAGCAGTTCTTC. This sequence encodes CASSLGLADNEQFF.

The chain has TRBV6-1 and TRBJ1-2; tentative D call: TRBD1 (5 bases). The CDR3 sequence is 13 residues long. V gave up 7 bases and J gave up 4 bases, with 13 bases separating them. Per the germline V gene, CDR1 is MNHNS and CDR2 is SASEGT. The CDR3 region has the DNA TGTGCCAGCACGTTAGGGGCTGGCTATGGCTACACCTTC. This sequence encodes CASTLGAGYGYTF.

This clonotype was detected only a few times. The chain is built from TRBV30 and TRBJ2-7; TRBD1 aligns across 8 bases. The germline V gene has CDR1 GTSNPN and CDR2 SVGIG (reference sequence). The CDR3 has 15 amino acids. The V gene end was trimmed by 2 bases and the J gene end by 5 bases; junction bases not matched to a gene: 11. The CDR3 DNA sequence: TGTGCCTGGAGTTCACAGGGGGTATCCATTCACGAGCAGTACTTC. It yields the protein CAWSSQGVSIHEQYF.

Concerning this clonotype itself: This may arise from a read error, as a much more abundant clone is one base away. The rearrangement joins TRBV6-2 or TRBV6-3 to TRBJ2-1; 10 bases map to TRBD2. Germline V gives CDR1 MNHEY, CDR2 SVGEGT. The V and J ends lost 7 bases and 1 base, in that order; junction bases with no gene match: 13. The CDR3 covers 18 residues. The CDR3 nucleotides are TGTGCCAGCATCCCCCTAGTGAGTAGCGGGAGGTCCTACAATGAGCAGTTCTTC. Encoded protein: CASIPLVSSGRSYNEQFF.

Many counts were recorded for this clonotype. This chain uses TRBV6-1 with TRBJ2-2, with no clear D. V was cut by 6 bases and J by 6 bases, with 8 bases left in between. The CDR3 contains 12 residues. Looked up from germline, CDR1 is MNHNS and CDR2 is SASEGT. The CDR3 loop is CASRRVAGELFF. CDR3 bases: TGTGCCAGCAGAAGGGTGGCCGGGGAGCTGTTTTTT.

This clonotype appeared many times. This sequence joins TRBV2 and TRBJ1-2; perhaps TRBD1 as D (5 bases). Germline CDR1 SNHLY, CDR2 FYNNEI. The CDR3 length is 13 residues. V was pared by 4 bases and J by 6 bases, with 12 bases between. CDR3 loop: CASSGDVGDGYTF. In nucleotides, the CDR3 is TGTGCCAGCAGTGGGGACGTGGGTGATGGCTACACCTTC.

The rearrangement links TRBV5-6 to TRBJ2-1; 7 bases map to TRBD1. CDR1 is SGHDT and CDR2 is YYEEEE in the germline V gene. This CDR3 has 13 residues. V lost 3 bases to trimming and J lost 8 bases; unmatched junction nucleotides: 5. Here the CDR3 DNA reads TGTGCCAGCAGCTCCGAAACAGGGGATGAGCAGTTCTTC. Protein: CASSSETGDEQFF.

The CDR3 reads CASSQDGTGYYEQYF. Written as DNA, the CDR3 is TGCGCCAGCAGCCAAGATGGGACAGGGTACTACGAGCAGTACTTC. This sequence joins TRBV4-1 and TRBJ2-7; 9 bases match TRBD1. Losses at the gene ends were 0 bases for V and 3 bases for J; bases not matched to a gene: 3. The CDR3 extends over 15 amino acids. Germline V lookup: CDR1 MGHRA, CDR2 YSYEKL.

This clonotype was recorded at least ten times. The DNA of the CDR3 is TGTGCCAGCAGTAAAACCGGGACTAGCGGGAACTACGAGCAGTACTTC. It yields the protein CASSKTGTSGNYEQYF. The genes are TRBV12-3 or TRBV12-4 and TRBJ2-7; 13 bases are a match to TRBD2. Trimming at V came to 5 bases and at J to 3 bases, leaving 7 bases not matched to a gene. There are 16 residues in the CDR3.